This T cell receptor beta chain was profiled in a study of post-analysis software for immune sequencing data. Study-wide context: Disease courses included relapsing-remitting, secondary progressive and progressive-relapsing multiple sclerosis.

Presence of unique molecular identifiers characterized the TCR beta cDNA libraries. Via MiXCR, TCRdb re-called the PCR reads, giving one row per CDR3 protein. Altogether hundreds of thousands of distinct CDR3 sequences are present, 55% to 70% being singletons, with the ten largest covering around 11%. The CDR3 has 16 amino acids. V lost 0 bases, J lost 6 bases, and 15 bases lay in between. CDR1 and CDR2 from the germline V gene are SGHTA and FQGTGA. Study-level results: A handful of TRBV segments were significantly more frequent in patients than in controls. TRBV5-6, TRBV5-1 and TRBV20-1 were among these segments.

Only a few counts were recorded for this clonotype. Its matching antigen is unknown. Sequencing was done on a sample of blood. This chain links TRBV7-3 with TRBJ2-1; D is possibly TRBD1 or TRBD2 (6 bases each). The sequence was collected from a girl aged 2 to 9 with multiple sclerosis. The CDR3 spells CASSLTGGLEANEQFF. For the CDR3, the DNA is TGTGCCAGCAGCTTAACAGGGGGGCTAGAGGCCAATGAGCAGTTCTTC.